This T cell receptor (beta chain) was sequenced for a study of shared clonotypes between healthy human individuals. Study at large: Per donor, three plates held CD4 naive cells, three held CD4 memory, two held CD8 naive and one held CD8 memory.

Clones were read by immunoSEQ multiplex PCR, and TCRdb kept only the in-frame ones, dropping some. The data show roughly 2.5 million clones, around nine tenths seen once. There are 17 residues in the CDR3. Looked up from germline, CDR1 is SGDLS and CDR2 is YYNGEE. V lost 0 bases, J lost 0 bases, and 13 bases lay in between. Turning to this clone: Its antigen is still unknown.

Findings of the study overall: Sample collection involved blood only; tissue repertoires are likely different.

The TCR was taken from a man between 18 and 35 years old in good health. The sample comprised naive CD4+ T cells sorted from blood. Subset in this sample: CD45RA+ positively selected. V and J are TRBV9 and TRBJ2-1, with unresolved D. The CDR3 reads CASSVGSGFSSYNEQFF. The CDR3 DNA reads TGTGCCAGCAGCGTAGGTTCCGGTTTTAGCTCCTACAATGAGCAGTTCTTC.